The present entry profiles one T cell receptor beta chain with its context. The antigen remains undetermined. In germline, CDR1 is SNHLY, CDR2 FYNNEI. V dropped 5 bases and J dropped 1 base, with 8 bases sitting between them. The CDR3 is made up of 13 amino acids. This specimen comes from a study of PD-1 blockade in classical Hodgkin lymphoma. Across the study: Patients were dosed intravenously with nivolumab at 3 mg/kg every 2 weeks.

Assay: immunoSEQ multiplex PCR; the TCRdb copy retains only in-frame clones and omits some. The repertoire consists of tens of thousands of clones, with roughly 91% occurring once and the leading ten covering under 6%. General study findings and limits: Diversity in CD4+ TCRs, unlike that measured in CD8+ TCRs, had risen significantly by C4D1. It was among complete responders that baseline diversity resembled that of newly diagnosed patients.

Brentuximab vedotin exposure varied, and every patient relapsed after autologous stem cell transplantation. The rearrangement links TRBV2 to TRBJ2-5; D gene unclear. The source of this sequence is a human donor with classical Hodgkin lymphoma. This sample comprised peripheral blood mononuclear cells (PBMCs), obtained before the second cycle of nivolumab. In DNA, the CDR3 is TGTGCCAGCAGTTCGGAATTCCAAGAGACCCAGTACTTC. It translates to CASSSEFQETQYF.